The source of this T cell receptor (beta chain) is a study of T cell repertoires in cytomegalovirus infection. Whole-study context: Evidence of both CMV infection and a matching HLA type came from public TCR beta signatures.

Whole-study findings and limits: The cumulative frequency of public TCR beta families identified carriers of CMV plus the relevant HLA. CMV-specific HLA-C-restricted TCR beta clonotypes dominated the ex vivo response.

TCRdb re-called the reads with MiXCR, one entry per CDR3 protein. The repertoire holds roughly 180,000 distinct CDR3 sequences, with about a sixth as singletons. Looked up from germline, CDR1 is MDHEN and CDR2 is SYDVKM. V was cut by 4 bases and J by 1 base, with 11 bases left in between. The CDR3 length is 14 residues. This clonotype appeared a few times. The target antigen is unknown. Sequences were obtained from CD8+ T cells from PBMCs. The receptor's source is a human donor in good health (CMV status not recorded). Some clones in this sample may be carry-over from other donors' samples. The chain couples TRBV28 to TRBJ2-7; a weak D match, TRBD1 (6 bases). The CDR3 bases are TGTGCCAGCAGTTGGGCACAGGGATCCTACGAGCAGTACTTC. Protein sequence: CASSWAQGSYEQYF.